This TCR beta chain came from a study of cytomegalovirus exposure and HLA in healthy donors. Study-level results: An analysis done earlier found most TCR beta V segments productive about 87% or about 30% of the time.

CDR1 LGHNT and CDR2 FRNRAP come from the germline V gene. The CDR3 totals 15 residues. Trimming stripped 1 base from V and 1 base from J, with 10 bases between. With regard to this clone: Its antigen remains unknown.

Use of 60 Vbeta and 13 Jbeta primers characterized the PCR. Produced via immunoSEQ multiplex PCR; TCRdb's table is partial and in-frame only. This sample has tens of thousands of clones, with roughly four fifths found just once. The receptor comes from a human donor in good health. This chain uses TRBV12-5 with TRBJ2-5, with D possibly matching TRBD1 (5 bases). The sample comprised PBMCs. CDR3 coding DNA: TGTGCTAGTGGTTTGGCCTCGACAGCCCAAGAGACCCAGTACTTC. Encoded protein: CASGLASTAQETQYF.